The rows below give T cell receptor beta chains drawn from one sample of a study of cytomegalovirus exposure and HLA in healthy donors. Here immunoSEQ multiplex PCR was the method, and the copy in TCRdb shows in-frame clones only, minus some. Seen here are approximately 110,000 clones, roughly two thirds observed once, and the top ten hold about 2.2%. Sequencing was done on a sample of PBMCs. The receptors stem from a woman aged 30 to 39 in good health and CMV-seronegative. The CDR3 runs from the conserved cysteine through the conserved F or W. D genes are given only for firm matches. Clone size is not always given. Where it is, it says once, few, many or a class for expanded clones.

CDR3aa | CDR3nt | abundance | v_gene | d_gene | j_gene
CASSLQGKSYEQYF | TGTGCCAGCAGCTTACAGGGTAAATCCTACGAGCAGTACTTC | NA | TRBV28 | NA | TRBJ2-7
CASSESGSWAYEQFF | TGCGCCAGCAGTGAGAGCGGGAGTTGGGCTTATGAGCAGTTCTTC | NA | TRBV10-1 | TRBD2 | TRBJ2-1
CASSRGGNNYGYTF | TGTGCCAGCAGCCGGGGGGGAAATAACTATGGCTACACCTTC | NA | TRBV6-5 | NA | TRBJ1-2
CASTPPGLAGRKFF | TGTGCCAGCACCCCCCCGGGACTAGCGGGCCGTAAGTTCTTC | NA | TRBV28 | TRBD2 | TRBJ2-1
CASSLSAGVIPGDQPQHF | TGTGCCAGCAGTTTATCGGCAGGGGTCATACCGGGCGATCAGCCCCAGCATTTT | NA | TRBV27 | NA | TRBJ1-5
CASKLAGAEQYF | TGTGCCAGTAAACTAGCGGGAGCCGAGCAGTACTTC | NA | TRBV2 | TRBD2 | TRBJ2-7
CASAMGADYYGYTF | TGTGCCAGCGCTATGGGGGCCGATTACTATGGCTACACCTTC | NA | TRBV28 | NA | TRBJ1-2
CASSPFGRGSTDTQYF | TGCGCCAGCAGCCCCTTCGGGCGGGGGAGCACAGATACGCAGTATTTT | once | TRBV4-1 | TRBD2 | TRBJ2-3
CASSSRGRYDEQYF | TGTGCCAGCAGCTCCCGTGGGAGGTACGACGAGCAGTACTTC | NA | TRBV7-6 | NA | TRBJ2-7
CASSVVGGQGASAANEQFF | TGTGCCAGCAGCGTCGTAGGGGGACAGGGGGCATCTGCCGCCAATGAGCAGTTCTTC | NA | TRBV9 | TRBD1 | TRBJ2-1
CASSSRTGNTEAFF | TGCGCCAGCAGCTCCAGGACAGGTAACACTGAAGCTTTCTTT | few | TRBV5-1 | TRBD1 | TRBJ1-1
CSVQRDRETQYF | TGCAGCGTACAGCGGGATAGGGAGACCCAGTACTTC | few | TRBV29-1 | TRBD2 | TRBJ2-5
CASSLFGSGSIYEQYF | TGTGCCAGCAGTTTATTCGGTAGCGGGAGCATCTACGAGCAGTACTTC | NA | TRBV27 | TRBD2 | TRBJ2-7
CASSMGAAGGYNEKLFF | TGCGCCAGCAGCATGGGGGCGGCAGGGGGCTATAATGAAAAACTGTTTTTT | NA | TRBV5-1 | TRBD1 | TRBJ1-4
CSVEEGEVAFF | TGCAGCGTCGAAGAGGGGGAGGTAGCTTTCTTT | few | TRBV29-1 | NA | TRBJ1-1
CASSLGAGTSYEQYF | TGTGCCAGCAGCTTGGGCGCGGGCACTTCCTACGAGCAGTACTTC | NA | TRBV5-4 | NA | TRBJ2-7
CASSTGGRLAGYEQYF | TGTGCCAGCAGCACTGGGGGTCGACTAGCTGGCTACGAGCAGTACTTC | NA | TRBV21-1 | NA | TRBJ2-7
CASSLMTRWGETQYF | TGCGCCAGCAGCTTAATGACTAGGTGGGGGGAGACCCAGTACTTC | NA | TRBV5-1 | NA | TRBJ2-5
CASSILEYTGELFF | TGTGCCAGTAGTATTCTTGAGTACACCGGGGAGCTGTTTTTT | NA | TRBV19 | NA | TRBJ2-2
CASSPDRIYNYGYTF | TGTGCCAGCAGCCCGGACAGAATCTATAACTATGGCTACACCTTC | NA | TRBV5-5 | NA | TRBJ1-2
CASSRTPRTGVGSPLHF | TGTGCCAGCAGCAGAACACCGCGGACAGGGGTCGGTTCACCCCTCCACTTT | few | TRBV21-1 | NA | TRBJ1-6
CASSNNKREDGYTF | TGTGCCAGTAGTAACAATAAGCGCGAAGATGGCTACACCTTC | few | TRBV19 | NA | TRBJ1-2
CASSIIASGVGELFF | TGTGCCAGTAGTATAATAGCTAGCGGGGTCGGGGAGCTGTTTTTT | few | TRBV19 | TRBD2 | TRBJ2-2
CASSPKFKRYGYTF | TGTGCCAGCAGTCCGAAATTTAAGAGGTATGGCTACACCTTC | NA | TRBV28 | NA | TRBJ1-2
CASSLSGGEGWQPQHF | TGTGCCAGCAGTTTATCGGGGGGAGAGGGCTGGCAGCCCCAGCATTTT | NA | TRBV27 | NA | TRBJ1-5
CASSELEMKAFF | TGTGCCAGCAGTGAGCTAGAAATGAAGGCTTTCTTT | NA | TRBV6-1 | NA | TRBJ1-1
CASSERKAGARKQQYF | TGTGCCAGCAGTGAAAGAAAAGCGGGAGCCCGTAAGCAGCAGTACTTC | few | TRBV2 | TRBD2 | TRBJ2-7
CASSIASGSYNEQFF | TGTGCCAGTAGTATAGCTAGCGGGAGCTACAATGAGCAGTTCTTC | few | TRBV19 | TRBD2 | TRBJ2-1
CASSPGTGGRTEAFF | TGTGCCAGCTCACCCGGGACAGGGGGCCGTACTGAAGCTTTCTTT | once | TRBV18 | TRBD1 | TRBJ1-1
CASSGRRRDEQYF | TGTGCCAGCAGCGGGAGGAGGAGGGACGAGCAGTACTTC | NA | TRBV4-2 | NA | TRBJ2-7